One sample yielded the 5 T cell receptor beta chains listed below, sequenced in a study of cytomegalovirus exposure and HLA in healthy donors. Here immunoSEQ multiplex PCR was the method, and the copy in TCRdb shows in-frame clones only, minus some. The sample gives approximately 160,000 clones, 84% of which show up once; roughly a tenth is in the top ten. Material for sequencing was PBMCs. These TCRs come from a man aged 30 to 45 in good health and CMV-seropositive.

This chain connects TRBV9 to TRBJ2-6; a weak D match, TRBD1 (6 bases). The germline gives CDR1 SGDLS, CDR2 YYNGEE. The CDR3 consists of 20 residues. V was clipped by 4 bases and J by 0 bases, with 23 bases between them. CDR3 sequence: CASSPTGGRGHFSGANVLTF. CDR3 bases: TGTGCCAGCAGCCCCACCGGAGGCAGGGGTCACTTCTCTGGGGCCAACGTCCTGACTTTC.

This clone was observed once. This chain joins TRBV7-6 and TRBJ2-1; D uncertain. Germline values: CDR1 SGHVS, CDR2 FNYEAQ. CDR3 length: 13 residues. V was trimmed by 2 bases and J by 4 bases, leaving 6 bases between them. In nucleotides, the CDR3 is TGTGCCAGCAGCTTACTTCGGTACAATGAGCAGTTCTTC. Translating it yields CASSLLRYNEQFF.

As DNA, the CDR3 is TGTGCCAGCAGCTTGGGGGCCCCGCCCCGGAACTATGGCTACACCTTC. This translates into CASSLGAPPRNYGYTF. The chain uses TRBV5-5 and TRBJ1-2; D is ambiguous. The V gene lost 0 bases and the J gene lost 2 bases, with 14 bases spanning the gap. CDR3 length: 16 amino acids. In germline, CDR1 is SGHKS, CDR2 YYEKEE (reference sequence).

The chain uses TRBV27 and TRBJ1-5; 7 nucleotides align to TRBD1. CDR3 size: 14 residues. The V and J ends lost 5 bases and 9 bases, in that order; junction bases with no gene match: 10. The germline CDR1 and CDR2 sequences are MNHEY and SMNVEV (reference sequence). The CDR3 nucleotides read TGTGCCAGCAGTCCTCGGACAGGAGGGAGGCCCCAGCATTTT. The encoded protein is CASSPRTGGRPQHF.

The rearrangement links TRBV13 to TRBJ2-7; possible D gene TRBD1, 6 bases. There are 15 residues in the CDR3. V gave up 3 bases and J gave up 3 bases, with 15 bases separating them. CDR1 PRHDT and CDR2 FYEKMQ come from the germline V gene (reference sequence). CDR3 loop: CASSLGTGSYYEQYF. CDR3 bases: TGTGCCAGCAGCTTGGGTACAGGGTCGTACTACGAGCAGTACTTC.